The 27 T cell receptor beta chains listed next were all sequenced from one sample in a study of blood T cells in healthy people across ages. The authors ran a second PCR of 7 to 11 cycles using a sample-barcoded 5' primer and a J-beta primer mix. From the 5' RACE reads, TCRdb called clonotypes with MiXCR, one entry per CDR3 protein. The sample lists 1.5 million to 2 million distinct CDR3 sequences; roughly 30% were seen once. Material for sequencing was blood. The receptors were sampled from a woman aged 30 to 39 in good health.

CDR3 DNA sequence: TGTGCCAGCGGCCCCGGGACTAGAAGCTACAATGAGCAGTTCTTC. Translated, it gives CASGPGTRSYNEQFF. The genes are TRBV5-6 and TRBJ2-1; TRBD2 agrees at 8 bases. The CDR3 runs to 15 residues. The J segment lost 3 bases and the V segment lost 7 bases, leaving 9 bases of the junction unmatched. The germline gives CDR1 SGHDT, CDR2 YYEEEE.

This rearrangement joins TRBV29-1 to TRBJ2-7, with TRBD1 matching over 9 bases. With 7 bases clipped from V and 3 bases from J, the junction kept 13 bases outside the gene matches. CDR1 is SQVTM, CDR2 ANQGSEA, per germline. This CDR3 is 15 amino acids long. The CDR3 DNA is TGCAGCGCCCGGGACAGGGTAGGTTGGAGCTACGAGCAGTACTTC. Translated: CSARDRVGWSYEQYF.

In its sample, this clonotype was seen a few times. This chain connects TRBV5-1 to TRBJ2-3; no reliable D call. Germline V gene sequence: CDR1 SGHRS, CDR2 YFSETQ. V was trimmed by 4 bases and J by 4 bases, leaving 13 bases between them. CDR3 length equals 14 residues. The CDR3 DNA reads TGCGCCAGCAGCGTAGAGGTATTGCCAGATACGCAGTATTTT. Translated: CASSVEVLPDTQYF.

The CDR3 DNA sequence: TGTGCCAGCCTGAACACTAGGGAGGCTGCGGGGCAGTTCTTC. Its translation is CASLNTREAAGQFF. This rearrangement joins TRBV12-3 or TRBV12-4 to TRBJ2-1, with D maybe TRBD2 (6 bases). The CDR3 runs 14 residues. Deletions cut 8 bases from V and 12 bases from J, with 23 bases between.

V gene TRBV20-1 combines with J gene TRBJ2-4; TRBD2 matches 11 bases. Per the germline V gene, CDR1 is DFQATT and CDR2 is SNEGSKA (reference sequence). This CDR3 region has 16 residues. After removal of 0 bases from V and 0 bases from J, the junction contained 1 base not matched to a gene. The CDR3 bases are TGCAGTGCTAGAGATCTAGCGGGAGGAGCCAAAAACATTCAGTACTTC. Amino acids: CSARDLAGGAKNIQYF.

The count of this clonotype is one. The chain has TRBV2 and TRBJ2-6, with a weak D call TRBD1 (5 bases). The V gene lost 0 bases and the J gene lost 0 bases, with 9 bases spanning the gap. Per germline, CDR1 SNHLY and CDR2 FYNNEI. The CDR3 is made up of 17 amino acids. CDR3 nucleotide sequence: TGTGCCAGCAGTGAAGCGGACACTTACTCTGGGGCCAACGTCCTGACTTTC. Translating it yields CASSEADTYSGANVLTF.

In DNA, the CDR3 is TGTGCCAGCAGTGCCCTAGCGGGGGGGCCGAGCGAGCAGTACTTC. Protein sequence: CASSALAGGPSEQYF. The chain is built from TRBV2 and TRBJ2-5, with 12 positions matching TRBD2. TRBJ2-7 explains the end of the DNA better; the J call may be wrong. The germline gives CDR1 SNHLY, CDR2 FYNNEI. The CDR3 has 15 amino acids.

V gene TRBV10-3 combines with J gene TRBJ2-3; D perhaps matches TRBD2 (6 bases). Trimming shortened V by 4 bases and J by 1 base, and 15 bases separated the two germline ends. Germline V lookup: CDR1 ENHRY, CDR2 SYGVKD. The CDR3 has 16 residues. CDR3 loop: CAISGASENRTDTQYF. In nucleotides, the CDR3 is TGTGCCATCAGTGGGGCTAGCGAAAACCGCACAGATACGCAGTATTTT.

The sample holds a few counts of this clonotype. The chain links TRBV4-1 to TRBJ1-1; tentatively, D is TRBD1 (5 bases). The CDR3 length is 16 residues. In germline, CDR1 is MGHRA, CDR2 YSYEKL. V was shortened by 2 bases and J by 1 base, with 14 bases between the two germline ends. CDR3 residues: CASSQLLGHPNTEAFF. Here the CDR3 DNA reads TGCGCCAGCAGCCAACTCCTCGGACACCCGAACACTGAAGCTTTCTTT.

The chain combines TRBV4-1 with TRBJ1-1, with a weak D call TRBD1 (5 bases). Germline values: CDR1 MGHRA, CDR2 YSYEKL. CDR3 size: 15 residues. V was clipped by 1 base and J by 1 base, with 10 bases between them. CDR3 amino acids: CASSQVRAQNTEAFF. CDR3 in DNA: TGCGCCAGCAGCCAAGTCAGGGCTCAGAACACTGAAGCTTTCTTT.

The gene calls are TRBV9 and TRBJ2-2; perhaps TRBD1 as D (5 bases). CDR1 is SGDLS, CDR2 YYNGEE, per germline. This CDR3 spans 14 amino acids. Trimming took off 4 bases at V and 3 bases at J, with 10 bases between the two ends. The CDR3 DNA reads as TGTGCCAGCAGCCAAAGACAGTACACCGGGGAGCTGTTTTTT. This translates into CASSQRQYTGELFF.

Only a few counts were recorded for this clonotype. The rearrangement joins TRBV5-5 to TRBJ1-2; 10 positions agree with TRBD1. Per germline, CDR1 SGHKS and CDR2 YYEKEE (reference sequence). This CDR3 has 15 residues. V lost 0 bases and J lost 4; bases outside the gene matches: 3. In nucleotides, the CDR3 is TGTGCCAGCAGCTTGGCGGGACAGGGGAGCTATGGCTACACCTTC. It specifies CASSLAGQGSYGYTF.

V gene TRBV20-1 combines with J gene TRBJ2-3; TRBD1 is a possible D gene (5 bases). Germline V lookup: CDR1 DFQATT, CDR2 SNEGSKA (reference sequence). The CDR3 is made up of 15 amino acids. The V and J ends lost 1 base and 2 bases respectively, with 13 bases between them. This CDR3 reads CSARVLGRDTDTQYF. The CDR3 nucleotides are TGCAGTGCTAGAGTGTTGGGCAGGGACACAGATACGCAGTATTTT.

The sample holds a few counts of this clonotype. The chain employs TRBV27 and TRBJ1-1; 9 bases are shared with TRBD1. Germline V gives CDR1 MNHEY, CDR2 SMNVEV (reference sequence). CDR3 length: 15 residues. Trimming took 5 bases from V and 2 from J; bases not matched to a gene: 6. The CDR3 region is CASSLTGGTNTEAFF. CDR3 DNA sequence: TGTGCCAGCAGTCTAACAGGGGGCACTAACACTGAAGCTTTCTTT.

This clonotype was detected many times. CDR3 loop: CASSYDVAGGRYNEQFF. The CDR3 nucleotides are TGTGCCAGCAGTTACGACGTGGCAGGCGGGAGATACAATGAGCAGTTCTTC. J is TRBJ2-1 and V is TRBV7-8; 7 positions match TRBD2. Germline V CDR1 and CDR2: SGHVS, FQNEAQ. The length of the CDR3 is 17 residues. J gave up 4 bases and V 6 bases, and 15 bases lay outside the gene matches. Filled out from reference TRBV7-8 and TRBJ2-1, the complete variable domain reads GAGVSQSPRYKVAKRGQDVALRCDPISGHVSLFWYQQALGQGPEFLTYFQNEAQLDKSGLPSDRFFAERPEGSVSTLKIQRTQQEDSAVYLCASSYDVAGGRYNEQFFGPGTRLTVL.

The rearrangement joins TRBV5-1 to TRBJ2-1, with 13 bases fitting TRBD2. There are 16 residues in the CDR3. With V trimmed by 0 bases and J by 8 bases, 5 bases remained unmatched. The germline gives CDR1 SGHRS, CDR2 YFSETQ. In DNA, the CDR3 is TGCGCCAGCAGCTTGGAACTAGCGGGGGGGGTCGATGAGCAGTTCTTC. This encodes CASSLELAGGVDEQFF.

In DNA, the CDR3 is TGTGCCAGCAGCCCTTTGGACAGGGGGACATACAATGAGCAGTTCTTC. Protein sequence: CASSPLDRGTYNEQFF. The chain carries TRBV4-2 and TRBJ2-1; 10 bases align to TRBD1. CDR1 and CDR2 from the germline V gene are LGHNA and YNFKEQ. Unmatched junction bases numbered 7, after V lost 4 bases and J lost 4 bases. This CDR3 region has 16 residues.

This clonotype was seen a handful of times. The chain couples TRBV28 to TRBJ1-2; TRBD1 might be the D (6 bases). V was shortened by 6 bases and J by 7 bases, with 18 bases between the two germline ends. CDR1 and CDR2 (germline): MDHEN, SYDVKM. This CDR3 spans 14 amino acids. CDR3 bases: TGTGCCAGCAGAACCACAGGGCGGCCGAGTGGCTACACCTTC. It translates to CASRTTGRPSGYTF.

V and J are TRBV20-1 and TRBJ1-2, with D possibly matching TRBD1 (6 bases). The CDR3 totals 11 residues. Germline V gene sequence: CDR1 DFQATT, CDR2 SNEGSKA (reference sequence). Trimming removed 4 bases at V and 8 bases at J, with 11 bases between. The CDR3 region is CSATLQGGYTF. In DNA form, the CDR3 reads TGCAGTGCTACCCTACAGGGCGGCTACACCTTC.

V is TRBV7-9 and J is TRBJ2-1, with no clear D. The V and J ends lost 2 bases and 5 bases respectively, with 10 bases between them. The CDR3 consists of 14 residues. Germline CDR1 SEHNR, CDR2 FQNEAQ (reference sequence). CDR3 sequence: CASSLRNEHNEQFF. In DNA form, the CDR3 reads TGTGCCAGCAGCTTAAGAAACGAACACAATGAGCAGTTCTTC.

Only a few counts were recorded for this clonotype. CDR3 in amino acids: CSARHSLLEQFF. CDR3 nucleotide sequence: TGCAGCGCCAGACACTCCTTACTGGAGCAGTTCTTC. The chain links TRBV29-1 to TRBJ2-1; D unclear. In germline, CDR1 is SQVTM, CDR2 ANQGSEA. CDR3 length equals 12 residues. The V end lost 7 bases, the J end lost 10 bases, and 17 bases lay between the germline ends.

In this sample, this clonotype turned up a few times. J is TRBJ2-2 and V is TRBV2; 11 nucleotides line up with TRBD2. The CDR3 loop spans 15 amino acids. The germline V gene has CDR1 SNHLY and CDR2 FYNNEI. The trim removed 7 bases at V and 6 bases at J, leaving 7 bases unmatched. The CDR3 protein is CASTLAGGYAGELFF. The CDR3 bases are TGTGCCAGCACCCTAGCGGGAGGATACGCCGGGGAGCTGTTTTTT.

The chain carries TRBV20-1 and TRBJ2-7; a possible D gene is TRBD2 (5 bases). Germline values: CDR1 DFQATT, CDR2 SNEGSKA (reference sequence). The CDR3 is 14 residues long. The germline V and J ends were trimmed by 0 bases and 2 bases, with 11 bases remaining between them. CDR3 DNA: TGCAGTGCTAGAGATTCCCTCGGGACCTACGAGCAGTACTTC. Its translation is CSARDSLGTYEQYF.

This chain links TRBV27 with TRBJ2-1, with D possibly matching TRBD2 (5 bases). Trimming took 3 bases from V and 6 from J, leaving 9 bases between them. This CDR3 comprises 13 residues. Germline V gene lookup returns CDR1 MNHEY and CDR2 SMNVEV (reference sequence). The DNA of the CDR3 is TGTGCCAGCAGTTTGTTCGGACTCAATGAGCAGTTCTTC. It codes for CASSLFGLNEQFF.

The gene calls are TRBV6-2 or TRBV6-3 and TRBJ1-5; D unclear. This CDR3 contains 15 residues. Germline V gives CDR1 MNHEY, CDR2 SVGEGT. V was clipped by 6 bases and J by 0 bases, with 12 bases between them. This chain's CDR3 is CASSLQWNSNQPQHF. The CDR3 bases are TGTGCCAGCAGCCTACAGTGGAATAGCAATCAGCCCCAGCATTTT.

This sequence joins TRBV3-1 and TRBJ2-6; D is undetermined. V lost 0 bases, J lost 2 bases, and 5 bases lay in between. Germline V gene lookup returns CDR1 LGHDT and CDR2 YNNKEL (reference sequence). The CDR3 runs to 15 residues. The CDR3 protein is CASSQDSPGANVLTF. In nucleotides, the CDR3 is TGTGCCAGCAGCCAAGATAGTCCTGGGGCCAACGTCCTGACTTTC.

The V gene is TRBV11-2, the J gene TRBJ2-1; D not certain. V dropped 5 bases and J dropped 10 bases, with 21 bases sitting between them. Germline-derived CDR1 and CDR2 are SGHAT and FQNNGV. There are 15 residues in the CDR3. The CDR3 is CASSPDGRVLDEQFF. CDR3 bases: TGTGCCAGCAGCCCAGACGGACGAGTGCTCGACGAGCAGTTCTTC.